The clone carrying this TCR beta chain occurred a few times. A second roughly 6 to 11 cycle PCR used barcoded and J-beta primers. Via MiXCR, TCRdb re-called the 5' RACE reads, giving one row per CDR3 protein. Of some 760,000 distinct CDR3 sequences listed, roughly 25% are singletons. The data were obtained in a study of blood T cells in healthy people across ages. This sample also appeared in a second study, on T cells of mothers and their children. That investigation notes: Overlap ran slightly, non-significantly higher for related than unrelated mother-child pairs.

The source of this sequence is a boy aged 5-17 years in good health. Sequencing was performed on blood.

CDR3 DNA sequence: TGTGCCAGCAACGAAATGGGGGTGCACCAAGAGACCCAGTACTTC. Encoded protein: CASNEMGVHQETQYF. The J gene is TRBJ2-5, the V gene TRBV7-2, with D perhaps being TRBD1 or TRBD2 (5 bases each). Looked up from germline, CDR1 is SGHTA and CDR2 is FQGNSA. The CDR3 contains 15 residues. Trimming took 7 bases from V and 0 from J, leaving 15 bases between them.